A single sample gave rise to the 16 T cell receptor beta chains below, sequenced in a study of blood T cell repertoires in COVID-19. Clones were sequenced by immunoSEQ multiplex PCR, and TCRdb holds only the in-frame ones, with some missing. This table holds some 290,000 clones, under 90% found once. Sequenced material: PBMCs or T cells enriched from blood (not recorded which). The receptors were gathered from a woman aged 25 to 45 who had recovered from COVID-19.

Comment on this clone: This CDR3 is also generated by other DNA sequences in the sample. This chain links TRBV5-1 with TRBJ1-4; TRBD1 might be the D (5 bases). V lost 0 bases and J 4 bases, leaving 7 bases between the germline ends. The CDR3 contains 14 residues. The germline gives CDR1 SGHRS, CDR2 YFSETQ. The CDR3, as DNA: TGCGCCAGCAGCTTGGGGCAGGGTAATGAAAAACTGTTTTTT. Translating gives CASSLGQGNEKLFF.

This chain uses TRBV18 with TRBJ2-3; D call uncertain. This CDR3 contains 14 residues. V was trimmed by 3 bases and J by 4 bases, leaving 11 bases between them. The germline gives CDR1 KGHSH, CDR2 LQKENI. The CDR3, as DNA: TGTGCCAGCTCACCTGCCCGAGAGCCAGATACGCAGTATTTT. Translated, it gives CASSPAREPDTQYF.

DNA of the CDR3: TGTGCCTGGGGGGCCGGGGATGGGCAGCCCCAGCATTTT. Encoded protein: CAWGAGDGQPQHF. The chain is built from TRBV30 and TRBJ1-5; weak D call: TRBD1 (5 bases). The germline V and J ends were trimmed by 5 bases and 7 bases, with 15 bases remaining between them. Germline V gives CDR1 GTSNPN, CDR2 SVGIG (reference sequence). The CDR3 length is 13 residues.

The chain is built from TRBV7-8 and TRBJ2-1; 11 positions agree with TRBD1. This CDR3 contains 22 residues. V was clipped by 5 bases and J by 0 bases; unmatched bases: 21. Germline CDR1 reads SGHVS; CDR2 reads FQNEAQ. The CDR3 bases are TGTGCCAGCAGCACCCCGGGACAGGGGGTAACCCGTGAGCAGAGCTCCTACAATGAGCAGTTCTTC. Protein product: CASSTPGQGVTREQSSYNEQFF.

This chain links TRBV7-2 with TRBJ2-5; D remains unclear. Germline CDR1 reads SGHTA; CDR2 reads FQGNSA. The V end was cut by 8 bases, the J end by 0 bases, with 13 bases between. This CDR3 contains 14 residues. CDR3 amino acids: CASQVRRNQETQYF. Here the CDR3 DNA reads TGTGCCAGCCAAGTGCGGCGGAACCAAGAGACCCAGTACTTC. The variable domain in full, with the rest retrieved from reference TRBV7-2 and TRBJ2-5, is GAGVSQSPSNKVTEKGKDVELRCDPISGHTALYWYRQSLGQGLEFLIYFQGNSAPDKSGLPSDRFSAERTGGSVSTLTIQRTQQEDSAVYLCASQVRRNQETQYFGPGTRLLVL.

This clone has only a few counts. The chain joins TRBV6-5 to TRBJ1-6, with a possible D match to TRBD1 (5 bases). V was pared by 0 bases and J by 7 bases, with 7 bases between. There are 14 residues in the CDR3. Germline loops: CDR1 MNHEY, CDR2 SVGAGI. Here the CDR3 reads CASSYSTENSPLHF. CDR3 DNA: TGTGCCAGCAGTTACTCGACAGAGAATTCACCCCTCCACTTT.

The genes are TRBV10-1 and TRBJ1-1, with 9 positions matching TRBD1. Germline assignment: CDR1 WNHNN and CDR2 SYGVQD (reference sequence). V gave up 3 bases and J gave up 5 bases; unmatched junction bases: 4. The CDR3 consists of 14 residues. The CDR3 reads CASSDGTGNTEAFF. CDR3 DNA: TGCGCCAGCAGTGATGGGACAGGGAATACTGAAGCTTTCTTT.

This chain joins TRBV27 and TRBJ2-7; 8 nucleotides line up with TRBD1. Per the germline V gene, CDR1 is MNHEY and CDR2 is SMNVEV (reference sequence). Trimming removed 5 bases from V and 3 bases from J; junction bases left unmatched: 6. The CDR3 has 14 amino acids. This CDR3 is CASSAYRGVYEQYF. CDR3 DNA sequence: TGTGCCAGCAGTGCTTACAGGGGGGTCTACGAGCAGTACTTC.

The chain links TRBV6-6 to TRBJ1-5; 8 bases line up with TRBD1. The length of the CDR3 is 17 residues. J lost 0 bases, V lost 5 bases, and 9 bases had no gene match. Germline V lookup: CDR1 MNHNY, CDR2 SVGAGI (reference sequence). This chain's CDR3 is CASSQGTGRISNQPQHF. The CDR3 DNA is TGTGCCAGCAGTCAGGGGACAGGAAGAATTAGCAATCAGCCCCAGCATTTT.

The chain carries TRBV19 and TRBJ1-4; 7 positions agree with TRBD1. Germline V gene data show CDR1 as LNHDA and CDR2 as SQIVND (reference sequence). The CDR3 length is 15 residues. With 5 bases clipped from V and 6 bases from J, the junction kept 9 bases outside the gene matches. The CDR3 here is CASSSTGDSYEKLFF. In DNA, the CDR3 is TGTGCCAGTAGTTCAACTGGGGACAGCTATGAAAAACTGTTTTTT.

The chain employs TRBV4-1 and TRBJ1-6; 8 bases are shared with TRBD1. The V segment lost 1 base and the J segment 4 bases; nucleotides outside the gene matches: 15. The length of the CDR3 is 20 residues. Germline loops: CDR1 MGHRA, CDR2 YSYEKL. Here the CDR3 reads CASSQVRRTGNLSYNSPLHF. In DNA, the CDR3 is TGCGCCAGCAGCCAAGTCCGTAGGACAGGGAATCTTTCTTATAATTCACCCCTCCACTTT.

The chain is built from TRBV4-1 and TRBJ2-3; 13 bases align to TRBD2. The CDR3 loop spans 17 amino acids. J lost 3 bases, V lost 1 base, and 4 bases had no gene match. Looked up from germline, CDR1 is MGHRA and CDR2 is YSYEKL. The CDR3 is CASSQAGLAGETDTQYF. The DNA for the CDR3 is TGCGCCAGCAGCCAAGCCGGACTAGCGGGAGAGACAGATACGCAGTATTTT.

The V gene is TRBV12-3 or TRBV12-4, the J gene TRBJ2-1, with 7 bases fitting TRBD1. V lost 7 bases to trimming and J lost 8 bases; unmatched junction nucleotides: 8. This CDR3 comprises 13 residues. DNA for the CDR3: TGTGCCAGCACCACGGGACAGCCCTATGAGCAGTTCTTC. Translated, it gives CASTTGQPYEQFF.

The chain joins TRBV6-1 to TRBJ2-1; 9 bases align to TRBD2. The germline gives CDR1 MNHNS, CDR2 SASEGT. V lost 2 bases to trimming and J lost 8 bases; unmatched junction nucleotides: 10. This CDR3 is built from 16 residues. CDR3 DNA sequence: TGTGCCAGCAGTGAATTGGCAACTAGCGGGTTCTATGAGCAGTTCTTC. This gives the protein CASSELATSGFYEQFF.

The V call is TRBV6-2 or TRBV6-3, the J call TRBJ2-1; D is perhaps TRBD1 (5 bases). Germline lookup yields CDR1 MNHEY and CDR2 SVGEGT. The V gene lost 5 bases and the J gene lost 10 bases, with 18 bases spanning the gap. CDR3 length: 14 residues. The CDR3 DNA reads TGTGCCAGCAGTGATCCGACAGCGCCAGGGGAGCAGTTCTTC. This translates into CASSDPTAPGEQFF.

This clone was detected only once. The CDR3 loop is CASSITGGENYGYTF. CDR3 coding DNA: TGTGCCAGCAGTATTACAGGGGGCGAGAACTATGGCTACACCTTC. V usage is TRBV27 and J usage is TRBJ1-2; 9 nucleotides align to TRBD1. Germline values: CDR1 MNHEY, CDR2 SMNVEV (reference sequence). The V segment lost 5 bases and the J segment 2 bases; nucleotides outside the gene matches: 6. The CDR3 consists of 15 residues.